The 2 T cell receptor beta chains presented below share a single source sample, sequenced in a study of OX40 agonist ivuxolimab in advanced cancers. Sequencing was performed with immunoSEQ multiplex PCR; in TCRdb, only in-frame clones are kept and a portion is missing. The top ten hold around 33% of the sample, which has roughly 19,000 clones, around 79% seen once. The sample here was CD4+ or CD8+ T cells sorted from blood, taken in a trial of the OX40 agonist ivuxolimab. These receptors originate from an adult with an advanced solid tumor such as melanoma, head and neck, liver or kidney cancer.

As concerns this clone: Relative to the germline gene, one junction end is altered; a read error may explain this. The chain uses TRBV7-7 and TRBJ2-5; weak D call: TRBD2 (6 bases). The CDR3 extends over 15 amino acids. Germline lookup yields CDR1 SSHAT and CDR2 FNYEAQ (reference sequence). The CDR3 is CASSLEGLPQETQYF. The CDR3, as DNA: TGTGCTAGCAGCTTAGAGGGACTGCCTCAAGAGACCCAGTACTTC.

The chain uses TRBV4-3 and TRBJ2-7; D is perhaps TRBD2 (5 bases). The CDR3 runs to 13 residues. CDR1 is LGHNA and CDR2 is YSLEER in the germline V gene. Deletions cut 4 bases from V and 6 bases from J, with 13 bases between. The CDR3 coding sequence is TGCGCCAGCAGCCCGAAAGGAGGCCCCGAGCAGTACTTC. As protein: CASSPKGGPEQYF.